Listed below are T cell receptor beta chains from one sample, sequenced in a study of blood T cell repertoires in COVID-19. TCRdb keeps only in-frame clones here, not all; method: immunoSEQ multiplex PCR. In the table there are about 220,000 clones, about four fifths of which are singletons. The material sequenced was PBMCs or T cells enriched from blood (not recorded which). The receptors were sampled from a woman aged 55-69 years who had recovered from COVID-19. CDR3s include the opening cysteine and the closing phenylalanine or tryptophan. Fields, in order: D gene, J gene, V gene, clone size, CDR3 DNA, CDR3 protein. A D gene is named only where the DNA matches it firmly. Rows give clone size only sometimes, using once, few, many, or a class for an expanded clone.

TRBD2	TRBJ2-2	TRBV5-1	NA	TGCGCCAGCAGTGGGTCGGCGGGAGGGCCCACCGGGGAGCTGTTTTTT	CASSGSAGGPTGELFF
TRBD2	TRBJ2-3	TRBV9	NA	TGTGCCAGCAGCGTAGGACTAGCGGGAGTGGGTTTAACAGATACGCAGTATTTT	CASSVGLAGVGLTDTQYF
NA	TRBJ1-1	TRBV6-5	NA	TGTGCCAGCAGTTACACCCAGGGCCTGAACACTGAAGCTTTCTTT	CASSYTQGLNTEAFF
TRBD1	TRBJ1-2	TRBV7-2	NA	TGTGCCAGCAGCCCAAGCAGACAGGGGAAAGGCTACACCTTC	CASSPSRQGKGYTF
NA	TRBJ2-5	TRBV19	NA	TGTGCCAGTAGTGGTAGGGTAGGGGCTCAAGAGACCCAGTACTTC	CASSGRVGAQETQYF
TRBD1	TRBJ2-5	TRBV7-6	few	TGTGCCAGCAGCTCCCGACAGGGGGCACGCGAGACCCAGTACTTC	CASSSRQGARETQYF
NA	TRBJ1-1	TRBV5-1	few	TGCGCCAGCGGATCGACAGGCGGCGCTTTCTTT	CASGSTGGAFF
TRBD2	TRBJ2-7	TRBV6-5	NA	TGTGCCAGCAGTTACGGGACTAGTTGGACCTACGAGCAGTACTTC	CASSYGTSWTYEQYF
NA	TRBJ1-2	TRBV11-2	NA	TGTGCCAGCAGCTTAGATTATACAGGCTTTGGCTACACCTTC	CASSLDYTGFGYTF
TRBD1	TRBJ2-2	TRBV7-6	NA	TGTGCCAGCAGCTTAGAAGTGGGGACAGCGAACACCGGGGAGCTGTTTTTT	CASSLEVGTANTGELFF
TRBD1	TRBJ2-7	TRBV14	NA	TGTGCCAGCAGCCAAGGAGGTAGGGGGCTTGGTTCCTACGAGCAGTACTTC	CASSQGGRGLGSYEQYF
NA	TRBJ2-3	TRBV24-1	NA	TGTGCCACCAGCCGTAGCGGATGGCCGGATACGCAGTATTTT	CATSRSGWPDTQYF
TRBD2	TRBJ2-3	TRBV4-3	NA	TGCGCCAGCAGCCAAGCCCCTAGCGGGGGGGCAGATACGCAGTATTTT	CASSQAPSGGADTQYF
TRBD1	TRBJ2-7	TRBV3-1/TRBV3-2	NA	TGTGCCAGCAGCCAGCAACAGGGGGCATCCTACGAGCAGTACTTC	CASSQQQGASYEQYF
TRBD1	TRBJ1-1	TRBV19	NA	TGTGCCAGTAGCCTCGACAGGGGAAGTACTGAAGCTTTCTTT	CASSLDRGSTEAFF